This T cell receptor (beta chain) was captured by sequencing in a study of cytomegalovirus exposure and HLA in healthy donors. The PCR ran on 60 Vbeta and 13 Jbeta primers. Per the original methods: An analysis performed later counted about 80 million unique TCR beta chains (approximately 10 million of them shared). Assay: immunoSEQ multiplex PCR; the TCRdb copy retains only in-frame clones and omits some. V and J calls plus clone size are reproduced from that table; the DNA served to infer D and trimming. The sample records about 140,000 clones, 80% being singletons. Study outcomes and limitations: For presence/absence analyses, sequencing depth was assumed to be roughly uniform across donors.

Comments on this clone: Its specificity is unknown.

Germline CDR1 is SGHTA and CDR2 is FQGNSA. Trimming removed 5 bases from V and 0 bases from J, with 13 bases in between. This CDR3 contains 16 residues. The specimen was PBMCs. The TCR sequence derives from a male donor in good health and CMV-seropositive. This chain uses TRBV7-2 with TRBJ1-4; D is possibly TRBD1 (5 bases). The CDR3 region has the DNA TGTGCCAGCAGCCTTAGACAGCGATCAACTAATGAAAAACTGTTTTTT. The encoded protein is CASSLRQRSTNEKLFF.